The rows below give T cell receptor beta chains drawn from one sample of a study of blood T cell repertoires in COVID-19. Generated by immunoSEQ multiplex PCR, the TCRdb table keeps only in-frame clones and is missing some. The data contain roughly 320,000 clones, around 87% of them seen just once; the ten biggest clones take up 1.3%. Sequencing was carried out using peripheral blood. The receptors originated from a man aged 70 or older with acute or convalescent COVID-19. Each CDR3 is given with its conserved first and last residue. D genes are given only for firm matches. The size field is filled for only some rows; it gives once, few, many or a size class.

j_call: TRBJ2-5
clone_size: -
d_call: TRBD2
v_call: TRBV5-4
cdr3_aa: CASSSLTSGGALETQYF
cdr3_nt: TGTGCCAGCAGCTCCCTAACTAGCGGGGGGGCCTTAGAGACCCAGTACTTC

j_call: TRBJ1-1
clone_size: -
d_call: -
v_call: TRBV19
cdr3_aa: CASSIGRLNTEAFF
cdr3_nt: TGTGCCAGTAGTATAGGCAGGTTGAACACTGAAGCTTTCTTT

j_call: TRBJ2-1
clone_size: -
d_call: -
v_call: TRBV6-2/TRBV6-3
cdr3_aa: CASSQYNEQFF
cdr3_nt: TGTGCCAGCAGTCAATACAATGAGCAGTTCTTC

j_call: TRBJ2-5
clone_size: -
d_call: -
v_call: TRBV28
cdr3_aa: CASSRVLSQETQYF
cdr3_nt: TGTGCCAGCAGTCGGGTCTTATCCCAAGAGACCCAGTACTTC

j_call: TRBJ2-1
clone_size: -
d_call: -
v_call: TRBV14
cdr3_aa: CASSQAPFTYNEQFF
cdr3_nt: TGTGCCAGCAGCCAAGCTCCTTTTACCTACAATGAGCAGTTCTTC

j_call: TRBJ2-1
clone_size: -
d_call: -
v_call: TRBV6-1
cdr3_aa: CASSSTRRRQFF
cdr3_nt: TGTGCCAGCAGTTCCACCAGACGGAGGCAGTTCTTC

j_call: TRBJ2-1
clone_size: -
d_call: -
v_call: TRBV11-1
cdr3_aa: CASSLAGGVNEQFF
cdr3_nt: TGTGCCAGCAGCTTAGCAGGCGGTGTGAATGAGCAGTTCTTC

j_call: TRBJ2-7
clone_size: -
d_call: -
v_call: TRBV5-4
cdr3_aa: CASSLVGSYEQYF
cdr3_nt: TGTGCCAGCAGCTTGGTCGGCTCCTACGAGCAGTACTTC

j_call: TRBJ2-3
clone_size: -
d_call: -
v_call: TRBV10-2
cdr3_aa: CASRDSGAADTQYF
cdr3_nt: TGCGCCAGCAGGGACAGTGGGGCGGCAGATACGCAGTATTTT

j_call: TRBJ2-1
clone_size: -
d_call: TRBD2
v_call: TRBV9
cdr3_aa: CASTPGQRGANEQFF
cdr3_nt: TGTGCCAGCACCCCCGGCCAGCGGGGGGCCAATGAGCAGTTCTTC

j_call: TRBJ1-1
clone_size: -
d_call: TRBD1
v_call: TRBV15
cdr3_aa: CATSSRQGAFTEAFF
cdr3_nt: TGTGCCACCAGCAGTAGACAGGGGGCTTTCACTGAAGCTTTCTTT

j_call: TRBJ2-5
clone_size: -
d_call: -
v_call: TRBV6-2/TRBV6-3
cdr3_aa: CASSYSKGSGIQETQYF
cdr3_nt: TGTGCCAGCAGTTACTCGAAGGGTAGCGGAATCCAAGAGACCCAGTACTTC

j_call: TRBJ1-4
clone_size: once
d_call: -
v_call: TRBV16
cdr3_aa: CASSVQGTDEKLFF
cdr3_nt: TGTGCCAGCAGTGTCCAGGGGACGGATGAAAAACTGTTTTTT

j_call: TRBJ2-5
clone_size: -
d_call: TRBD1
v_call: TRBV5-4
cdr3_aa: CASSKGDRWAQETQYF
cdr3_nt: TGTGCCAGCAGCAAAGGGGACAGATGGGCCCAAGAGACCCAGTACTTC